The 5 T cell receptor beta chains reported below all come from one sample, sequenced in a study of cytomegalovirus exposure and HLA in healthy donors. Primers for the PCR totalled 60 Vbeta and 13 Jbeta. Measured with immunoSEQ multiplex PCR; TCRdb has only the in-frame clones, and not every one. The data show roughly 190,000 clones, 79% seen once. The specimen was PBMCs. The origin of the receptors is a girl aged 5-17 years in good health and CMV-seropositive.

This clone was found once. This chain connects TRBV4-3 to TRBJ1-4, with D possibly matching TRBD1 (6 bases). The V and J ends lost 4 bases and 3 bases respectively, with 15 bases between them. Germline CDR1 LGHNA, CDR2 YSLEER. This CDR3 has 16 residues. Here the CDR3 reads CASSLHPDSSNEKLFF. CDR3 DNA sequence: TGCGCCAGCAGCCTACACCCGGACAGTTCTAATGAAAAACTGTTTTTT.

The chain links TRBV5-1 to TRBJ2-7, with 7 bases aligning to TRBD1. The ends lost 4 bases at V and 7 bases at J; junction bases unmatched: 5. CDR1 and CDR2 (germline): SGHRS, YFSETQ. This CDR3 is built from 12 residues. The CDR3 reads CASSVTGNEQYF. The CDR3 DNA sequence: TGCGCCAGCAGCGTGACAGGGAATGAGCAGTACTTC. Variable domain in full (rest from reference TRBV5-1 and TRBJ2-7): KAGVTQTPRYLIKTRGQQVTLSCSPISGHRSVSWYQQTPGQGLQFLFEYFSETQRNKGNFPGRFSGRQFSNSRSEMNVSTLELGDSALYLCASSVTGNEQYFGPGTRLTVT.

This chain connects TRBV7-2 to TRBJ1-2; 7 nucleotides line up with TRBD1. Unmatched junction bases numbered 14, after V lost 1 base and J lost 6 bases. The CDR3 consists of 17 residues. The V gene's germline CDR1 is SGHTA and CDR2 FQGNSA. The CDR3 region is CASSLDGSAGGSNGYTF. DNA of the CDR3: TGTGCCAGCAGCTTAGATGGTTCGGCAGGGGGTTCTAATGGCTACACCTTC.

The V call is TRBV7-2, the J call TRBJ2-5; a weak D match, TRBD2 (6 bases). The CDR3 spans 15 residues. Germline V gives CDR1 SGHTA, CDR2 FQGNSA. V gave up 4 bases and J gave up 5 bases, with 17 bases separating them. The CDR3 DNA follows: TGTGCCAGCAGCTCGTGGAGGGGCATAGTGGAGACCCAGTACTTC. Translation gives CASSSWRGIVETQYF.

This clone was detected a few times. This sequence joins TRBV30 and TRBJ2-3, with 7 bases aligning to TRBD2. The V and J ends lost 1 base and 2 bases, in that order; junction bases with no gene match: 6. Germline CDR1 and CDR2: GTSNPN and SVGIG (reference sequence). This CDR3 is 15 amino acids long. CDR3 amino acids: CAWSAGDYDTDTQYF. CDR3 DNA sequence: TGTGCCTGGAGTGCTGGGGACTATGACACAGATACGCAGTATTTT.